This TCR beta chain was sequenced during a study of cytomegalovirus exposure and HLA in healthy donors. Regarding the study as a whole: Some segments of the V type, notably TRBV6-2 and TRBV6-3, were excluded as indistinguishable. No immune exposure information besides CMV serostatus was available.

CDR1 and CDR2 (germline): MRHNA, SNTAGT. This CDR3 is built from 15 residues. Trimming at V came to 1 base and at J to 2 bases, leaving 4 bases not matched to a gene. In regard to this clone: Its antigen is not identified.

Primers included in the PCR were 60 Vbeta and 13 Jbeta primers. The assay was immunoSEQ multiplex PCR, and TCRdb's table has in-frame clones only and misses some. The sample records about 180,000 clones, roughly 80% being singletons. The clonotype was recovered from a man between 35 and 55 years old in good health and CMV-seronegative. Sequenced sample: PBMCs. V and J are TRBV6-4 and TRBJ2-5; 7 positions match TRBD1. This chain's CDR3 is CASSDFGGQQETQYF. Here the CDR3 DNA reads TGTGCCAGCAGTGACTTTGGGGGACAGCAAGAGACCCAGTACTTC.